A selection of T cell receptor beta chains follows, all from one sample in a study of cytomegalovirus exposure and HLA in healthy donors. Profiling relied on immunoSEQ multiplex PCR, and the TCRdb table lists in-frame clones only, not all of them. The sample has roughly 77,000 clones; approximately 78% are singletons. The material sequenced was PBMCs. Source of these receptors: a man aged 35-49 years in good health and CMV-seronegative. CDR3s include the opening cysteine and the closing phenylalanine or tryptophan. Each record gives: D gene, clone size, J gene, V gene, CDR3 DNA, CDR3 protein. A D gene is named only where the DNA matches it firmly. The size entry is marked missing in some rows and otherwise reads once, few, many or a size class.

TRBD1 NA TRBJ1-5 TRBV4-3 TGCGCCAGCAGCCACGACAGGGACCAGCCCCAGCATTTT CASSHDRDQPQHF
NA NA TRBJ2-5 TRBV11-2 TGTGCCAGCAGCTTAGAGCCTCTGAGGCAGGGAAAAGAGACCCAGTACTTC CASSLEPLRQGKETQYF
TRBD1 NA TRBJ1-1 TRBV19 TGTGCCAGTAGTTACAGGGGGAGGGGATCTGAAGCTTTCTTT CASSYRGRGSEAFF
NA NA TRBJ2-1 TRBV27 TGTGCCAGCAGACCCGGGCGGGTGTTTGGCAATGAGCAGTTCTTC CASRPGRVFGNEQFF
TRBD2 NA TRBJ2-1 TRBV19 TGTGCCAGTAGTTCGCGGACTAGCGGGAGGGCAAATGAGCAGTTCTTC CASSSRTSGRANEQFF
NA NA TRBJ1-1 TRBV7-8 TGTGCCAGCACCCTGGCGGGGAGGAACACTGAAGCTTTCTTT CASTLAGRNTEAFF
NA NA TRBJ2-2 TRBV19 TGTGCCAGTAGCCCCCCTCGGGGAAGCACCGGGGAGCTGTTTTTT CASSPPRGSTGELFF
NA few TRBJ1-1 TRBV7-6 TGTGCCAGCAGCTTCTTACAGGGTGATGAAGCTTTCTTT CASSFLQGDEAFF
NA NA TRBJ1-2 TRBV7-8 TGTGCCAGCAGCTTCGCTGACAGAATCTATGGCTACACCTTC CASSFADRIYGYTF
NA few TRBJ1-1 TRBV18 TGTGCCAGCTCACCACCGGGGGGGAACACTGAAGCTTTCTTT CASSPPGGNTEAFF
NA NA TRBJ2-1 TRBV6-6 TGTGCCAGCAGTTATGGAGGGAAGATGGGAGATGAGCAGTTCTTC CASSYGGKMGDEQFF
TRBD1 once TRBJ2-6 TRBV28 TGTGCCAGCAGTTCCCTCTGGGGACAGGGGACGAAGTCTGGGGCCAACGTCCTGACTTTC CASSSLWGQGTKSGANVLTF
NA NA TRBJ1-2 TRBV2 TGTGCCAGCAGTGAAGCGCTTGGAGGACTCTATGGCTACACCTTC CASSEALGGLYGYTF
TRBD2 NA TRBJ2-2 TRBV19 TGTGCCAGTAGTTCACTAGCGGGCTCTACCGGGGAGCTGTTTTTT CASSSLAGSTGELFF
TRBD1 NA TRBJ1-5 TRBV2 TGTGCCAGCAGTGCCGAACAGGGGGGCAATCAGCCCCAGCATTTT CASSAEQGGNQPQHF
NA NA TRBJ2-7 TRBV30 TGTGCCTGGAGAGGCGGAACCTACGAGCAGTACTTC CAWRGGTYEQYF
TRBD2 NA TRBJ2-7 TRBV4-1 TGCGCCAGCAGCACCGATGGGGGGAGGGGTCCCTACGAGCAGTACTTC CASSTDGGRGPYEQYF
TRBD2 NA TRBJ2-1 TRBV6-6 TGTGCCAGCAGTTACGGAGCGGGGGCCTACAATGAGCAGTTCTTC CASSYGAGAYNEQFF
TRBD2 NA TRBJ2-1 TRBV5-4 TGTGCCAGCAGCCTACTAGCGGGAGCAGACAATGAGCAGTTCTTC CASSLLAGADNEQFF
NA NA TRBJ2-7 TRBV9 TGTGCCAGCAGCGTAGGGGAAGGGGTCGGCGAGCAGTACTTC CASSVGEGVGEQYF
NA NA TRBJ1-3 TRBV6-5 TGTGCCAGCCACCCGTATCGGTACTCTGGAAACACCATATATTTT CASHPYRYSGNTIYF
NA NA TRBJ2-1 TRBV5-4 TGTGCCAGCAGCCGACCGACTGTGAACAATGAGCAGTTCTTC CASSRPTVNNEQFF
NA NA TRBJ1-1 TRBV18 TGTGCCAGCTCATTTGACAGGATGGGCTTCATGAACACTGAAGCTTTCTTT CASSFDRMGFMNTEAFF
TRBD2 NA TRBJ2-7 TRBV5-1 TGCGCCAGCAGCGTTAGCGGGAGGCACCACGAGCAGTACTTC CASSVSGRHHEQYF
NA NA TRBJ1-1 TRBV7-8 TGTGCCAGCAGCTTATCCCAACGGTTAACTGAAGCTTTCTTT CASSLSQRLTEAFF
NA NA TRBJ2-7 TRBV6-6 TGTGCCAGCAGTTACTCCCTATCCTACGAGCAGTACTTC CASSYSLSYEQYF
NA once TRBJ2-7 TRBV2 TGTGCCAGCAAGCCTGAGGGAGGAGGGCCGAAGAGCGAGCAGTACTTC CASKPEGGGPKSEQYF
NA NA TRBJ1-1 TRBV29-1 TGCAGCGTGGACAGATACACTGAAGCTTTCTTT CSVDRYTEAFF
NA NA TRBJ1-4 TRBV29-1 TGCAGCGTTGTAGCGGCAGACGGACTGTTTTTT CSVVAADGLFF
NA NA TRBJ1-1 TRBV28 TGTGCCAGCAGTTTAACCACAGTTATCGCTGAAGCTTTCTTT CASSLTTVIAEAFF
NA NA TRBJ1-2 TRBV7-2 TGTGCCAGCAGCCGAGGGGGGGTCCAAGGTGGCTACACCTTC CASSRGGVQGGYTF
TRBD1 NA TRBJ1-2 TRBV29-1 TGCAGCGCCCGTGGGACAGTAAATAACTATGGCTACACCTTC CSARGTVNNYGYTF
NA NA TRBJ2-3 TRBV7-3 TGTGCCAGCAGCGGAGCGGGAGATACGCAGTATTTT CASSGAGDTQYF
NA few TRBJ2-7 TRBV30 TGTGCCTGGACGCCAGGTGGGCCCTACGAGCAGTACTTC CAWTPGGPYEQYF
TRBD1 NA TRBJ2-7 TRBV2 TGTGCCAGCAGTGAATCCTTCTGGGACAGGGTGTACGAGCAGTACTTC CASSESFWDRVYEQYF
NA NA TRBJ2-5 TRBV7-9 TGTGCCAGCAGCTTAGAAGGGGCGGCAGGGAAGTCGATGCAAGAGACCCAGTACTTC CASSLEGAAGKSMQETQYF
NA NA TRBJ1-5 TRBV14 TGTGCCAGCAGCCTCCCGGGGTTAGGTCAGCCCCAGCATTTT CASSLPGLGQPQHF
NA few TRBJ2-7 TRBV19 TGTGCCAGTAGTATACAAAGAGTGAGCGAGCAGTACTTC CASSIQRVSEQYF
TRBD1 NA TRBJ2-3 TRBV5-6 TGTGCCAGCAGCTTGGCCCGGGGACAGGGGGCGGATACGCAGTATTTT CASSLARGQGADTQYF
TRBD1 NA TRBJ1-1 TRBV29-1 TGCAGCGGGTATGACAGGGCGAACACTGAAGCTTTCTTT CSGYDRANTEAFF
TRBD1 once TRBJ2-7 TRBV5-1 TGCGCCAGCAGCCATGACAGGGGGATTAACTACGAGCAGTACTTC CASSHDRGINYEQYF
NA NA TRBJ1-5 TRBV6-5 TGTGCCAGCAGCGCCTCGAGTTTTGGGGGGACCCAGCATTTT CASSASSFGGTQHF
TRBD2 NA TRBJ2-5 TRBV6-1 TGTGCCAGCAGTGGAGGACTAGCGGGTTTCCAAGAGACCCAGTACTTC CASSGGLAGFQETQYF
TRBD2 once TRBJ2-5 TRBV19 TGTGCCAGTAGTACTCACTGGACTAGCGCTGAGACCCAGTACTTC CASSTHWTSAETQYF
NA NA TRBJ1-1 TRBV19 TGTGCCAGTAGCATCAGGGGCATGAACACTGAAGCTTTCTTT CASSIRGMNTEAFF
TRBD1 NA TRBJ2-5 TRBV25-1 TGTGCCAGCAGTGACCCCGGGACAGGGACGGGGACCCAGTACTTC CASSDPGTGTGTQYF
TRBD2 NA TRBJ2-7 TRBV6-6 TGTGCCAGCAGTTACGGGCTAGCGGGAGACCACGAGCAGTACTTC CASSYGLAGDHEQYF
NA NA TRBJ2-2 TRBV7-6 TGTGCCAGCAGCCCCGACAGAAACACCGGGGAGCTGTTTTTT CASSPDRNTGELFF
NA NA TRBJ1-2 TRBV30 TGTGCCTGGAAGACGGGGGGGATATATGGCTACACCTTC CAWKTGGIYGYTF
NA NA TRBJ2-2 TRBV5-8 TGTGCCAGCAGCGCAGAAATCACCGGGGAGCTGTTTTTT CASSAEITGELFF
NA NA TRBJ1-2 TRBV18 TGTGCCAGCTCACCTTTAGATGGCTACACCTTC CASSPLDGYTF
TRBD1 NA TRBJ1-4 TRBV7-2 TGTGCCAGCGGCAAAGACAGGGGACAAGAAAAACTGTTTTTT CASGKDRGQEKLFF
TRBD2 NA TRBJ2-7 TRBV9 TGTGCCAGCAGCGTAGTTCCTAGCGGCTACGAGCAGTACTTC CASSVVPSGYEQYF
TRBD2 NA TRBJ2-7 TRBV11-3 TGTGCCAGCAGCTTTTCCGGGACTAGTTCCTACGAGCAGTACTTC CASSFSGTSSYEQYF
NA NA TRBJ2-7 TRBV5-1 TGCGCCAGCAGCTTGTTACAGGGAGAGCAGTACTTC CASSLLQGEQYF
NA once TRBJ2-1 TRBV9 TGTGCCAGCAGCGTAGGGGGATCCGGGGAGGTGAAGTTCTTC CASSVGGSGEVKFF
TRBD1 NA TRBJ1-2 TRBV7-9 TGTGCCAGCAGCTTAGGAGTTGTGCAGGGGGTTTTCGATGGCTACACCTTC CASSLGVVQGVFDGYTF
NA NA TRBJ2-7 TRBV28 TGTGCCAGCGGAGAAAGGTACCCCTACGAGCAGTACTTC CASGERYPYEQYF